This is a list of T cell receptor beta chains from one sample in a study of blood T cell repertoires in COVID-19. Libraries were prepared by immunoSEQ multiplex PCR; TCRdb keeps only in-frame clonotypes and omits some of them. The sample lists about 62,000 clones, 65% to 80% occurring once. The sequenced sample consisted of peripheral blood. The source of these receptors is a man aged 55 to 70 with acute or convalescent COVID-19. The CDR3 runs from the conserved cysteine through the conserved F or W. A D gene is named only where the DNA matches it firmly. Clone size is stated in some rows and not others, as once, few, many or a class when expanded.

J	V	D	size	DNA	CDR3
TRBJ2-7	TRBV30	.	.	TGTGCCTGGAGTGCCGGGACTCCCACCTACGAGCAGTACTTC	CAWSAGTPTYEQYF
TRBJ2-6	TRBV5-5	TRBD1	.	TGTGCCAGCATTGCTCTACCGGGACAGGGGATCTCTGGGGCCAACGTCCTGACTTTC	CASIALPGQGISGANVLTF
TRBJ1-5	TRBV7-2	TRBD1	.	TGTGCCAGCAGCTTACCTCGGACAGGGGGACTCAATCAGCCCCAGCATTTT	CASSLPRTGGLNQPQHF
TRBJ2-7	TRBV10-2	.	.	TGCGCCAGCAGGGTGGCCGGGGACTCCTACGAGCAGTACTTC	CASRVAGDSYEQYF
TRBJ1-2	TRBV7-8	.	.	TGTGCCAGCAAGATTTCAGCTAACTATGGCTACACCTTC	CASKISANYGYTF
TRBJ2-5	TRBV29-1	TRBD1	.	TGCAGCTTTTCACAGGGGGCCGGGGAGACCCAGTACTTC	CSFSQGAGETQYF
TRBJ2-7	TRBV9	TRBD1	.	TGTGCCAGCAGCGTAGCTGACAGGGTGGGGTACGAGCAGTACTTC	CASSVADRVGYEQYF
TRBJ1-4	TRBV2	.	once	TGTGCCAGCAAAAGGGAGGGAAGGGGAGGTGAAAAACTGTTTTTT	CASKREGRGGEKLFF
TRBJ2-7	TRBV29-1	.	.	TGCAGCGTGGAAGACTTGGACAGTCCGAACTCCTACGAGCAGTACTTC	CSVEDLDSPNSYEQYF
TRBJ1-2	TRBV25-1	.	.	TGTGCCAGCAGTGCAGGGCTGTTTAACTATGGCTACACCTTC	CASSAGLFNYGYTF
TRBJ1-1	TRBV21-1	.	.	TGTGCCAGCAGCTCCCCGACAGGGAAGAACACTGAAGCTTTCTTT	CASSSPTGKNTEAFF
TRBJ1-6	TRBV18	.	once	TGTGCCAGCTCAGTACAGGAGTATAATTCACCCCTCCACTTT	CASSVQEYNSPLHF
TRBJ1-2	TRBV6-5	.	once	TGTGCCAGCAGTTTACCCGTCGGGAGGGACTATGGCTACACCTTC	CASSLPVGRDYGYTF
TRBJ2-7	TRBV10-3	TRBD1	.	TGTGCCATCAGTCAAGTGGGGACAGGGACCTACGAGCAGTACTTC	CAISQVGTGTYEQYF
TRBJ2-7	TRBV11-2	TRBD1	.	TGTGCCAGCAGCTCCGACAGGGTCTACGAGCAGTACTTC	CASSSDRVYEQYF
TRBJ2-1	TRBV18	TRBD2	.	TGTGCCAGCTCGCCACTAGCGAATGAGCAGTTCTTC	CASSPLANEQFF
TRBJ1-2	TRBV7-9	.	.	TGTGCCAGCAGTTTGGACAGTCACTATGGCTACACCTTC	CASSLDSHYGYTF
TRBJ1-1	TRBV18	.	.	TGTGCCAGCTCACGAGAGAGGAACACTGAAGCTTTCTTT	CASSRERNTEAFF
TRBJ2-1	TRBV6-5	.	.	TGTGCCAGCAGAAGGGGCTCCTACAATGAGCAGTTCTTC	CASRRGSYNEQFF
TRBJ2-1	TRBV10-1	TRBD1	.	TGCGCCAGCAGTGAGTCCCGGACAGGGGGAACGAATGAGCAGTTCTTC	CASSESRTGGTNEQFF
TRBJ2-1	TRBV4-2	TRBD2	.	TGTGCCAGCAGCCAAGTTAGCGGGAGGGCCTTCAATGAGCAGTTCTTC	CASSQVSGRAFNEQFF
TRBJ2-5	TRBV11-2	.	.	TGTGCCAGCAGCCTACCCGGTACGGAGACCCAGTACTTC	CASSLPGTETQYF
TRBJ1-2	TRBV6-5	.	.	TGTGCCAGCAGGAGCGGGACAAATATAGGGGGTTACACCTTC	CASRSGTNIGGYTF
TRBJ1-2	TRBV27	.	.	TGTGCCAGCAGTTTAAGGGTCGGCGGGGGCTACACCTTC	CASSLRVGGGYTF
TRBJ2-3	TRBV7-2	.	.	TGTGCCAGCAGCGTAAGGGTCGGGAAATTTGAGGGCACAGATACGCAGTATTTT	CASSVRVGKFEGTDTQYF
TRBJ2-7	TRBV28	.	.	TGTGCCAGCAGTTTCAGGCGCTACGAGCAGTACTTC	CASSFRRYEQYF
TRBJ2-3	TRBV7-2	.	.	TGTGCCAGCAGCCCCCGGCTCGGAGGAAGCACAGATACGCAGTATTTT	CASSPRLGGSTDTQYF
TRBJ2-7	TRBV6-2/TRBV6-3	.	.	TGTGCCAGCAGTTACACATGGACTTACACCTACGAGCAGTACTTC	CASSYTWTYTYEQYF
TRBJ1-5	TRBV27	TRBD1	.	TGTGCCAGCAGTCCGAGGACAGGGAATTCTCAGCCCCAGCATTTT	CASSPRTGNSQPQHF
TRBJ2-1	TRBV4-3	TRBD2	.	TGCGCCAGCAGCCGCCAACTAGCGGGAGTCTACAATGAGCAGTTCTTC	CASSRQLAGVYNEQFF
TRBJ1-2	TRBV6-5	.	.	TGTGCCAGCAGTTACTCGGAGGATTGGTATGGCTACACCTTC	CASSYSEDWYGYTF
TRBJ2-7	TRBV2	TRBD1	.	TGTGCCAGCTATTCAAGGACAGGGGATAACGAGCAGTACTTC	CASYSRTGDNEQYF